Below are 25 T cell receptor beta chains sequenced from a single sample in a study of blood T cell repertoires in COVID-19. Clones were sequenced by immunoSEQ multiplex PCR, and TCRdb holds only the in-frame ones, with some missing. The sample includes 120,000 to 150,000 clones, around 86% of them seen just once. The sequencing input was peripheral blood. The receptors derive from a man aged 45-65 years who had recovered from COVID-19.

The chain employs TRBV18 and TRBJ1-1; 7 bases align to TRBD1. CDR1 is KGHSH, CDR2 LQKENI, per germline. The V gene end was trimmed by 2 bases and the J gene end by 1 base; junction bases not matched to a gene: 4. The CDR3 spans 15 residues. CDR3 bases: TGTGCCAGCTCACCAAGGGGACAGCAGAACACTGAAGCTTTCTTT. Translating gives CASSPRGQQNTEAFF.

J is TRBJ1-4 and V is TRBV5-1; maybe TRBD1 (5 bases). Trimming shortened V by 2 bases and J by 3 bases, and 14 bases separated the two germline ends. Germline CDR1 reads SGHRS; CDR2 reads YFSETQ. CDR3 size: 16 residues. The CDR3 protein is CASSLSSQAANEKLFF. Written as DNA, the CDR3 is TGCGCCAGCAGCTTAAGTTCACAGGCGGCTAATGAAAAACTGTTTTTT.

The genes are TRBV5-4 and TRBJ1-5, with D possibly being TRBD1 (6 bases). There are 15 residues in the CDR3. V gave up 0 bases and J gave up 3 bases, with 10 bases separating them. Germline V lookup: CDR1 SGHNT, CDR2 YYREEE (reference sequence). In nucleotides, the CDR3 is TGTGCCAGCAGCTTGGCTGGGGGCCCCAATCAGCCCCAGCATTTT. Its protein product is CASSLAGGPNQPQHF.

J is TRBJ1-2 and V is TRBV11-3, with D possibly matching TRBD1 (6 bases). The CDR3 spans 14 residues. Germline-derived CDR1 and CDR2 are SGHNT and YENEEA. Between the trimmed V and J ends, which lost 5 bases and 6 bases, there was a span of 16 bases. The DNA of the CDR3 is TGTGCCAGCAGCCGTATGGCAGGGGACGATGGCTACACCTTC. Translating it yields CASSRMAGDDGYTF.

V usage is TRBV9 and J usage is TRBJ2-3; 8 nucleotides align to TRBD1. CDR3 length: 15 amino acids. J lost 2 bases, V lost 4 bases, and 6 bases had no gene match. In germline, CDR1 is SGDLS, CDR2 YYNGEE. CDR3 residues: CASSLGQGITDTQYF. The CDR3 nucleotides read TGTGCCAGCAGCCTAGGACAGGGTATCACAGATACGCAGTATTTT. Full variable domain (missing parts from reference TRBV9 and TRBJ2-3): DSGVTQTPKHLITATGQRVTLRCSPRSGDLSVYWYQQSLDQGLQFLIQYYNGEERAKGNILERFSAQQFPDLHSELNLSSLELGDSALYFCASSLGQGITDTQYFGPGTRLTVL.

The CDR3 DNA is TGTGCCAGCAGCTTAGTCAGGGTAACCCCCGGGGAGCTGTTTTTT. Translation: CASSLVRVTPGELFF. The chain carries TRBV11-2 and TRBJ2-2, with a tentative D call TRBD1 (5 bases). The V end was cut by 1 base, the J end by 6 bases, with 12 bases between. Germline V lookup: CDR1 SGHAT, CDR2 FQNNGV. The CDR3 covers 15 residues.

This clone was observed a few times. The rearrangement links TRBV7-2 to TRBJ2-3; 9 positions agree with TRBD1. The V gene's germline CDR1 is SGHTA and CDR2 FQGNSA. V gave up 5 bases and J gave up 6 bases; unmatched junction bases: 15. CDR3 length equals 17 residues. The CDR3 spells CASSPRAPGQGGDTQYF. The CDR3 nucleotides read TGTGCCAGCAGCCCCCGGGCCCCGGGACAGGGTGGGGATACGCAGTATTTT.

This clone occurred once. The gene calls are TRBV11-2 and TRBJ2-7, with 8 positions matching TRBD1. Germline loops: CDR1 SGHAT, CDR2 FQNNGV. This CDR3 is 16 amino acids long. J was trimmed by 6 bases and V by 1 base; bases with no gene match: 11. The CDR3 region has the DNA TGTGCCAGCAGCTTAGCCCTACAGGGGGGAAGTACCGAGCAGTACTTC. Its translation: CASSLALQGGSTEQYF.

In the case of this clone: One end of the junction is discordant with germline, which a read error may explain. The chain is built from TRBV7-7 and TRBJ2-5, with 15 bases aligning to TRBD2. Germline CDR1 reads SSHAT; CDR2 reads FNYEAQ (reference sequence). The CDR3 extends over 18 amino acids. DNA for the CDR3: TGTGCTAGCAGCTTAGGAGGGACTAGCGGGGGGTCGAAAGAGACCCAGTACTTC. Translation gives CASSLGGTSGGSKETQYF.

The chain links TRBV18 to TRBJ2-4; no firm D call. CDR1 is KGHSH, CDR2 LQKENI, per germline. Trimming removed 4 bases from V and 0 bases from J, with 16 bases in between. CDR3 length: 17 residues. This CDR3 is CASSRVRNQLAKNIQYF. CDR3 in DNA: TGTGCCAGCTCACGGGTCAGGAACCAATTAGCCAAAAACATTCAGTACTTC. Together with reference TRBV18 and TRBJ2-4, the CDR3 gives the full variable domain: NAGVMQNPRHLVRRRGQEARLRCSPMKGHSHVYWYRQLPEEGLKFMVYLQKENIIDESGMPKERFSAEFPKEGPSILRIQQVVRGDSAAYFCASSRVRNQLAKNIQYFGAGTRLSVL.

V is TRBV6-2 or TRBV6-3 and J is TRBJ2-1; D uncertain. Trimming left V 6 bases short and J 2 bases short, with 11 bases between. The V gene's germline CDR1 is MNHEY and CDR2 SVGEGT. The CDR3 loop spans 14 amino acids. As DNA, the CDR3 is TGTGCCAGCAGCTCCTTTGAGACCTACAATGAGCAGTTCTTC. Translating it yields CASSSFETYNEQFF.

V usage is TRBV5-1 and J usage is TRBJ2-3; D may be TRBD2 (5 bases). The CDR3 loop spans 17 amino acids. V lost 0 bases to trimming and J lost 0 bases, with 14 bases between them. Germline values: CDR1 SGHRS, CDR2 YFSETQ. This chain's CDR3 is CASSLDSAGSSTDTQYF. The CDR3 DNA follows: TGCGCCAGCAGCTTGGATTCGGCGGGTTCTAGCACAGATACGCAGTATTTT.

V gene TRBV6-4 combines with J gene TRBJ2-3; D remains ambiguous. Germline V gene data show CDR1 as MRHNA and CDR2 as SNTAGT. This CDR3 is built from 14 residues. Trimming took 5 bases from V and 2 from J, leaving 11 bases between them. DNA of the CDR3: TGTGCCAGCAGTATCGACGGGTACACAGATACGCAGTATTTT. Residues: CASSIDGYTDTQYF.

The chain joins TRBV3-1 (or the pseudogene TRBV3-2) to TRBJ1-1; 8 bases are a match to TRBD1. The trim removed 1 base at V and 7 bases at J, leaving 8 bases unmatched. This CDR3 comprises 15 residues. The germline V gene has CDR1 LGHDT and CDR2 YNNKEL (reference sequence). This CDR3 reads CASSQVGQGASEAFF. The DNA for the CDR3 is TGTGCCAGCAGCCAAGTAGGGCAGGGGGCGAGTGAAGCTTTCTTT.

This chain joins TRBV11-3 and TRBJ1-2, with a possible D match to TRBD1 (6 bases). V shed 3 bases and J shed 0 bases, with 8 bases lying between them. The CDR3 loop spans 14 amino acids. CDR1 and CDR2 (germline): SGHNT, YENEEA. CDR3 region: CASSLGTSNYGYTF. CDR3 DNA sequence: TGTGCCAGCAGCTTGGGGACATCTAACTATGGCTACACCTTC.

The chain links TRBV2 to TRBJ1-1; 8 bases line up with TRBD1. The CDR3 loop spans 15 amino acids. Looked up from germline, CDR1 is SNHLY and CDR2 is FYNNEI. Losses at the gene ends were 6 bases for V and 6 bases for J; bases not matched to a gene: 12. The DNA of the CDR3 is TGTGCCAGCAGACCAGGACAGGGCGAACTCGCTGAAGCTTTCTTT. As protein: CASRPGQGELAEAFF.

The V gene is TRBV7-9, the J gene TRBJ2-5; D not certain. This CDR3 is built from 13 residues. V shed 3 bases and J shed 4 bases, with 9 bases lying between them. Germline loops: CDR1 SEHNR, CDR2 FQNEAQ (reference sequence). The CDR3 DNA follows: TGTGCCAGCAGCTTCGCCTATGGAGAGACCCAGTACTTC. This codes for CASSFAYGETQYF.

The rearrangement links TRBV7-2 to TRBJ1-3; D might be TRBD1 (6 bases). V dropped 0 bases and J dropped 4 bases, with 13 bases sitting between them. Per germline, CDR1 SGHTA and CDR2 FQGNSA. The CDR3 runs to 16 residues. The CDR3 DNA reads TGTGCCAGCAGCTTAGCAGGACAGAGGGCAGGAAACACCATATATTTT. It translates to CASSLAGQRAGNTIYF.

The CDR3 region has the DNA TGTGCCGGAAACCTAGCGGGGGGGCTCACAGATACGCAGTATTTT. Its translation is CAGNLAGGLTDTQYF. The chain links TRBV30 to TRBJ2-3; TRBD2 aligns across 12 bases. The CDR3 totals 15 residues. V lost 8 bases and J lost 2; bases outside the gene matches: 8. Germline V lookup: CDR1 GTSNPN, CDR2 SVGIG (reference sequence).

This clone was recorded once. The rearrangement uses TRBV4-3 and TRBJ2-2, with 7 bases identical to TRBD2. This CDR3 has 17 residues. Trimming took 0 bases from V and 6 from J; bases not matched to a gene: 10. CDR1 and CDR2 (germline): LGHNA, YSLEER. CDR3 nucleotide sequence: TGCGCCAGCAGCCAAGATACTGCGCGGGGGATACCCGGGGAGCTGTTTTTT. The encoded protein is CASSQDTARGIPGELFF.

For the CDR3, the DNA is TGTGCCAGCAGTGGACGACAGGGGGTAGGAGAGACCCAGTACTTC. Translated: CASSGRQGVGETQYF. V is TRBV25-1 and J is TRBJ2-5; TRBD1 aligns across 9 bases. The germline V gene encodes CDR1 MGHDK and CDR2 SYGVNS. V lost 4 bases, J lost 4 bases, and 7 bases stayed unmatched. The CDR3 runs 15 residues. Supplemented by reference TRBV25-1 and TRBJ2-5, the full variable domain reads EADIYQTPRYLVIGTGKKITLECSQTMGHDKMYWYQQDPGMELHLIHYSYGVNSTEKGDLSSESTVSRIRTEHFPLTLESARPSHTSQYLCASSGRQGVGETQYFGPGTRLLVL.

This clone was counted a single time. The chain uses TRBV29-1 and TRBJ1-5, with a weak D call TRBD1 (5 bases). V was trimmed by 6 bases and J by 4 bases, leaving 19 bases between them. The CDR3 is 15 residues long. Germline lookup yields CDR1 SQVTM and CDR2 ANQGSEA. CDR3 sequence reads: CSVLMSGGGNQPQHF. Here the CDR3 DNA reads TGCAGCGTCCTCATGAGTGGGGGGGGGAATCAGCCCCAGCATTTT. The full variable domain, completed using reference TRBV29-1 and TRBJ1-5, is SAVISQKPSRDICQRGTSLTIQCQVDSQVTMMFWYRQQPGQSLTLIATANQGSEATYESGFVIDKFPISRPNLTFSTLTVSNMSPEDSSIYLCSVLMSGGGNQPQHFGDGTRLSIL.

The chain uses TRBV5-1 and TRBJ1-3, with 7 bases fitting TRBD1. Trimming at V came to 4 bases and at J to 0 bases, leaving 7 bases not matched to a gene. The CDR3 is made up of 16 amino acids. The germline V gene has CDR1 SGHRS and CDR2 YFSETQ. CDR3 region: CASSTLQGTSGNTIYF. Written as DNA, the CDR3 is TGCGCCAGCAGCACATTACAGGGGACCTCTGGAAACACCATATATTTT.

V is TRBV5-1 and J is TRBJ1-3, with 9 bases fitting TRBD1. The CDR3 consists of 14 residues. In germline, CDR1 is SGHRS, CDR2 YFSETQ. Trimming removed 4 bases from V and 7 bases from J; junction bases left unmatched: 6. CDR3 DNA sequence: TGCGCCAGCAGCCTAGACAGGGGGAGTAACACCATATATTTT. Translated, it gives CASSLDRGSNTIYF.

The rearrangement links TRBV9 to TRBJ2-5; 7 bases line up with TRBD1. CDR1 is SGDLS, CDR2 YYNGEE, per germline. There are 14 residues in the CDR3. Trimming cost V 0 bases and J 5 bases; bases outside gene matches: 4. CDR3 protein: CASSVGRGQETQYF. DNA for the CDR3: TGTGCCAGCAGCGTAGGAAGGGGGCAGGAGACCCAGTACTTC.